This T cell receptor beta chain was profiled in a study of breast tumors, draining lymph nodes, adjacent tissues. Points from the study as a whole: That most tumor T cells come from lymph nodes remained unproven. Compared with basal-like, luminal-like tumors shared significantly more repertoire with nontumor tissue. Most tumor T cells seemingly derive from lymph node, then expand in tumor. Tumor repertoires ranked between lymph nodes and nontumor tissue in diversity, with V and J gene preferences.

Between the trimmed V and J ends, which lost 5 bases and 4 bases, there was a span of 14 bases. Per the germline V gene, CDR1 is MNHEY and CDR2 is SVGEGT. The CDR3 contains 14 residues. This clonotype was counted only a few times. Its target is not known. MiXCR, applied by TCRdb to the multiplex PCR reads, yields one record per CDR3 protein. The sample contains about 140,000 distinct CDR3 sequences, 32% of which appear only once. The lymph nodes were axillary draining lymph nodes from breast cancer patients. This clonotype was obtained from a female donor with breast cancer. Some clones in this sample may be carry-over from other donors' samples. This chain uses TRBV6-2 or TRBV6-3 with TRBJ1-2; TRBD1 is a possible D gene (5 bases). The sequenced sample consisted of axillary lymph node tissue. CDR3 sequence: CASSHTPDIYGYTF. CDR3 in DNA: TGTGCCAGCAGTCACACGCCGGACATCTATGGCTACACCTTC.